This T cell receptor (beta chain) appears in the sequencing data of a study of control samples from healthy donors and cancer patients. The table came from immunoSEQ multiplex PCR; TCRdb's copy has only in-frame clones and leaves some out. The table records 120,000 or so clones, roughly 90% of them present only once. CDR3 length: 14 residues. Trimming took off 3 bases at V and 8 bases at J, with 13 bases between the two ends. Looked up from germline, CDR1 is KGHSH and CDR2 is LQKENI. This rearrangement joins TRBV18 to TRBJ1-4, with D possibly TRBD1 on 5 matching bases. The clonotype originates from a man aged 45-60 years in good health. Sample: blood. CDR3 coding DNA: TGTGCCAGCTCACCGACAGCGGCCCTCGAAAAACTGTTTTTT. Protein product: CASSPTAALEKLFF.